Listed below are T cell receptor beta chains from one sample, sequenced in a study of blood T cells in healthy people across ages. TCRdb re-called the 5' RACE reads with MiXCR, one entry per CDR3 protein. The sample includes 730,000 or so distinct CDR3 sequences, less than 45% of them seen just once. Input material: blood. The receptors were sampled from a man aged 80 or over in good health. Each CDR3 is given with its conserved first and last residue. The order of the fields is J gene, D gene, CDR3 length, V gene, clone size, CDR3 DNA, CDR3 protein. A D gene is named only where the DNA matches it firmly. Size values are once, few and many counts, or a class for expanded clones, and some rows have none.

TRBJ2-7,TRBD1,15,TRBV4-1,few,TGCGCCAGCAGCCGAGTGTGGGACAGGGGGAACGAGCAGTACTTC,CASSRVWDRGNEQYF
TRBJ2-3,.,12,TRBV20-1,.,TGCAGTGCCTTTTATCTGTCAGATACGCAGTATTTT,CSAFYLSDTQYF
TRBJ1-1,.,12,TRBV5-4,.,TGTGCCGGCAGCTCGATGACAGGTGAAGCTTTCTTT,CAGSSMTGEAFF
TRBJ2-6,.,18,TRBV7-2,.,TGTGCCAGCAGCTTAGGTGGACGGTGGAGCTCTGGGGCCAACGTCCTGACTTTC,CASSLGGRWSSGANVLTF
TRBJ1-4,.,12,TRBV7-9,many,TGTGCCAGCAGCCCAATAAGTGAAAAACTGTTTTTT,CASSPISEKLFF
TRBJ2-5,.,13,TRBV10-3,few,TGTGCCACGAAGGGGCAGTACGAAGAGACCCAGTACTTC,CATKGQYEETQYF
TRBJ2-7,TRBD1,15,TRBV18,few,TGTGCCAGCTCACCACCGAACCCAGGGGGTGACGAGCAGTACTTC,CASSPPNPGGDEQYF
TRBJ2-5,.,16,TRBV6-5,.,TGTGCCAGCAGCCGGGACGGAGGAATCCACCAAGAGACCCAGTACTTC,CASSRDGGIHQETQYF
TRBJ2-7,TRBD2,15,TRBV6-4,.,TGTGCCAGCAGCGAACTAGCGGGGGCCTCCTACGAGCAGTACTTC,CASSELAGASYEQYF
TRBJ2-7,TRBD1,13,TRBV7-2,.,TGTGCCACCACGAAGGACAGGGGTTGTGTGCAGTACTTC,CATTKDRGCVQYF
TRBJ2-7,.,15,TRBV3-1,once,TGTGCCAGCAGCGATGACTGGGGCTCCTACAATGAGCAGTACTTC,CASSDDWGSYNEQYF
TRBJ2-5,TRBD2,17,TRBV20-1,once,TGCAGTGCTAGAGACTCCAGACTAGCGATGAGACAAGAGACCCAGTACTTC,CSARDSRLAMRQETQYF
TRBJ2-7,TRBD2,16,TRBV4-1,.,TGCGCCAGCAGCCAAGAACAGCAGGGACTATTTTACGAGCAGTACTTC,CASSQEQQGLFYEQYF
TRBJ1-4,.,14,TRBV3-1,few,TGTGCCAGCAGCGCCCGGACGGCCGATGAAAAACTGTTTTTT,CASSARTADEKLFF
TRBJ2-7,.,15,TRBV27,few,TGTGCCAGCAGTTATAAGAGCTTCCCTTCCTACGAGCAGTACTTC,CASSYKSFPSYEQYF
TRBJ2-5,.,15,TRBV5-1,few,TGCGCCAGCAGCTTGGCCACAGGGTCGCAAGAGACCCAGTACTTC,CASSLATGSQETQYF
TRBJ2-7,TRBD1,13,TRBV18,few,TGTGCCAGCTCATGGACAGGGGGTGGCGAGCAGTACTTC,CASSWTGGGEQYF
TRBJ2-1,TRBD1,13,TRBV29-1,once,TGCAGCGCTCCGGGACAGGTTAACTTTGAGCAGTTCTTC,CSAPGQVNFEQFF
TRBJ2-5,.,12,TRBV6-2/TRBV6-3,few,TGTGCCAGCAGACAGGGCTTTGAGACCCAGTACTTC,CASRQGFETQYF
TRBJ2-5,.,13,TRBV20-1,.,TGCAGTGCTAGAGTTTCGGCCGAAGAGACCCAGTACTTC,CSARVSAEETQYF
TRBJ2-7,.,14,TRBV7-3,.,TGTGCCAGCAGCTTAAATCAGGGATTCTACGAGCAGTACTTC,CASSLNQGFYEQYF
TRBJ2-2,TRBD1,16,TRBV7-8,few,TGTGCCAGCAGCTATCCTAGGACAGGGAACACCGGGGAGCTGTTTTTT,CASSYPRTGNTGELFF
TRBJ2-1,TRBD1,14,TRBV3-1,few,TGTGCCAGCAGCCAATTGGGACAGGGGGGTGAGCAGTTCTTC,CASSQLGQGGEQFF
TRBJ2-2,TRBD1,18,TRBV28,once,TGTGCCAGCAGTCCCCGGACAGGGGGCGCGATGATAACCGGGGAGCTGTTTTTT,CASSPRTGGAMITGELFF
TRBJ2-3,TRBD1,17,TRBV7-8,.,TGTGCCAGCAGCGGGACAGGGGCAATCGGCCGCACAGATACGCAGTATTTT,CASSGTGAIGRTDTQYF